This record looks at one TCR beta chain sequence and its context. Which antigen it targets is not known. Qualities for individual bases were not recorded, and no much larger clone is one base off. Library preparation used the immunoSEQ multiplex PCR assay. For the multiplex PCR, a mixture combining 60 forward primers for TCR Vbeta segments and 13 reverse primers for TCR Jbeta segments was used. The CDR3 region of rearranged TCR beta genes was amplified from genomic DNA by a multiplex PCR assay. Amplified TCR beta libraries were sequenced as 87-base-pair reads on the Illumina HiSeq System. In the authors' own workflow: Across the roughly 700 repertoires, a later analysis counted tens of millions of unique TCR beta chains, around 10 million of which were shared by at least two donors. A nearest-neighbor algorithm error-corrected the raw reads and collapsed the reads into unique sequences, merging closely related sequences to remove PCR and sequencing errors. To assign V, D and J gene segments, CDR3 sequences were aligned to IMGT reference sequences. Each retained sequence needed at least a six-nucleotide match to both a V gene segment and a J gene segment. Rearrangements were classified as productive when the CDR3 lacked stop codons and remained in frame with V and J, and all other rearrangements were classified as non-productive. CDR3 was defined according to IMGT convention as the region running from the second conserved V-encoded cysteine to the conserved J-encoded phenylalanine. In an earlier analysis of 550 to 650 of the donors, sequences lacking an unambiguous match to a single V gene segment were excluded. An earlier analysis of almost 600 of the donors classified V segments as functional when productive rearrangements were above 56.7% and as segregating when the standard deviation between donors was above 5%. To diagnose cytomegalovirus status from the catalog of TCR beta chain sequences, a statistical classification framework was built. In a later analysis, V and J genes were assigned by comparing TCR nucleotide sequences against IMGT/GENE-DB human TR gene sequences. Using the TCRdist pipeline, a later analysis assigned CDR3 sequences along with most-parsimonious VDJ recombination scenarios. In a later analysis, every TCR beta chain was defined by the combination of its CDR3 amino acid sequence and its V-gene family, and reads without a unique V-gene family were dropped. As a way to deal with suspected cross-contamination and a sequencing artifact, a later analysis dropped hundreds of nucleotide sequences that were highly shared and had low generation probability. In a later analysis, a clonal expansion index for each public chain was calculated from normalized within-repertoire ranks of inferred template counts. Generation probabilities in a later analysis came from a VDJ recombination model fitted to out-of-frame rearrangements, and those results were checked against IGoR. A later analysis scored TCR-TCR, TCR-HLA and TCR-CMV co-occurrence with hypergeometric tests, applying a repertoire-size bias correction to TCR pairs. To estimate false discovery rates, a later analysis permuted the HLA or CMV assignments 20 times. A later analysis grouped co-occurring TCRs with DBSCAN, adding TCRdist sequence similarity when clustering within HLA-allele-positive subsets. For co-occurrence clustering, repertoires with fewer than 30,000 or more than 120,000 public chains were excluded, along with five repertoires with anomalous nucleotide sharing. The table was pulled from immuneACCESS by TCRdb, which kept in-frame rearrangements only. Such tables lose some clones; where checked, under half of the loss comes from unresolved V genes, and the rest has no known cause. V, J and clone size were drawn from that table, and D and trimming were deduced from the DNA. The sample table shows some 140,000 clones, and 65% to 80% are seen once. The ten largest clones capture around 2.8% of the sample.

Measured from the cysteine to the phenylalanine, the CDR3 is 13 residues long. Only CDR3 DNA remains: 39 bases, in frame from the first base. For CDR1 and CDR2, the germline V gene (reference sequence) lists MNHEY and SMNVEV. V and J are truncated by 7 bases and 2 bases respectively, leaving an intervening sequence of 11 bases. The data originate from a study of cytomegalovirus exposure and HLA in healthy donors (dated by TCRdb to the late 2010s). With respect to the entire study: According to an earlier analysis of a few hundred of the donors, some 170 million T cells yielded roughly 100 million unique TCR beta sequences and about 280 Gb of sequence data. In a later analysis, previously published TCR beta repertoires from several hundred donors were re-analyzed and high-resolution HLA genotyping was added so that TCR occurrence patterns could be studied. Rather than drawing on any new phenotypic data, the later analysis identified candidate immune exposures from TCR beta sequences and the way those sequences occurred across donors. A later genetic analysis took genome-wide SNP genotypes for about 60% of the roughly 670 donors and used that subset as a discovery cohort. Donor age, sex, ethnicity and CMV serostatus were compiled alongside the repertoire data. The number of typed donors differed by locus: about 629-630 for A, B, C, DRB1 and DQB1; some 540 for DQA1; around 610 for DPA1; and some 450 for DPB1. To decide whether each TCR beta V gene segment behaved as functional or pseudogenic, an earlier analysis of approximately 620 of the donors relied on high-throughput TCR beta sequencing. Of the approximately 400 genotyped donors, 65% to 90% fell in the genetic ancestry cluster associated with self-reported Caucasian donors. Every discovery cohort repertoire had been produced on one sequencing platform. In addition to the first cohort of roughly 670 subjects, a separate validation cohort of approximately 120 different subjects was used. A few DR-DQ haplotypes were treated as single units for association and clustering because of strong linkage in the cohort. Using immunosequencing, the study profiled T cell repertoires from fewer than 700 subjects and related those repertoires to cytomegalovirus serostatus. Roughly 320 gigabases of sequencing data and 91 million or so unique TCR sequences made up an early release that covered over 550 HLA-typed donors. Both class I and class II loci were covered by HLA typing, at four-digit resolution. The aim of the study was to test whether cataloging public T cell receptors could identify signatures of past pathogen exposure. To predict cytomegalovirus infection status, the study combined high-throughput TCR immunosequencing, statistical association of individual TCRs with disease status, and machine learning. Among 300 to 450 genotyped donors of the cohort, an average of about 240,000 unique TCR beta nucleotide sequences were sequenced per donor, around a sixth of them non-productive.

Summary of the overall study and its limitations: V-gene and J-gene trimming of TCR beta chains was associated with a missense DCLRE1C variant in a later genetic analysis, and the association was replicated in an independent cohort. According to the authors, the approach could potentially be generalized to other disease states and immunological phenotypes. This cohort had only TCR beta chains sequenced, and the lack of alpha or paired-chain data limited which features could be detected. Immune exposure information for the cohort was limited to CMV serostatus. In both the original and validation cohorts, the classifier was reported to diagnose cytomegalovirus status with high specificity and sensitivity. While some public TCRs were present in many individuals, most TCR sequences turned up only very rarely across donors. Broadly in line with IMGT annotations, most TCR beta V segments showed up in productive rearrangements about 87% or about 30% of the time in an earlier analysis of 450 to 750 of the donors. Specific HLA alleles were associated with 15,000 to 20,000 TCR beta sequences at a false discovery rate of 0.05 in a later analysis. In vitro tests confirmed that three of the cytomegalovirus-associated TCR beta chains recognize cytomegalovirus antigens. A cluster of highly shared sequence variants was judged likely to represent a technical artifact of the sequencing pipeline. The study gave a list of around 170 TCR beta chains associated with cytomegalovirus. In a later genetic analysis, fewer N-insertions in productive TCRs were reported among donors in an Asian-associated ancestry cluster than the approximately 710-donor mean. In a later analysis, most CMV-associated TCR beta chains were found to appear HLA-restricted, with HLA associations seemingly driven largely by CMV exposure. A further reported finding was that TCR beta sequences accurately predicted the HLA-A and HLA-B alleles for most subjects in the first cohort. Correlated functional status among segregating V segments might be attributable to linkage disequilibrium, but an unknown experimental factor could not be ruled out. Roughly uniform sequencing depth across donors was assumed in presence/absence analyses, although this assumption may not hold. Strong co-occurrence of HLA alleles, especially DR and DQ, made assigning TCR associations to individual alleles difficult. The earlier analysis of about 600 of the donors excluded 15 to 20 rarely observed V segments, including chromosome 9 orphons, because counts were too low. Because HLA typing was unavailable for some donors at each locus, only the typed subset was used in association tests. Compared with equally common non-associated chains, HLA-associated TCR beta chains in a later analysis were more clonally expanded and had lower generation probabilities. Some IMGT-functional V segments, including TRBV6-2 and TRBV6-3, could not be told apart with the 87-base-pair reads, so those segments were excluded. A later analysis reported that several top co-occurrence clusters appeared linked to parvovirus B19, influenza, CMV and Epstein-Barr virus. In a later analysis, TCR association rates were found to vary across HLA loci, with the most associated TCRs seen for DRB1 alleles and the fewest for HLA-C alleles.

The cohort consisted of 666 healthy bone marrow donors. Cohort members were all nominally healthy when sampled, although unrecorded immune exposures were likely present. The donor was CMV seronegative and belonged to the group of over 350 seronegative cohort members. Each donor provided a peripheral blood sample, and peripheral blood mononuclear cells were used for TCR beta sequencing. The Qiagen DNeasy Blood Extraction Kit was used to extract genomic DNA from the blood cell samples. The chain is assembled from TRBV27 and TRBJ2-5, and perhaps TRBD1 as D gene, on 6 matching bases. Input material: PBMCs. The receptor was derived from a man aged 18 to 30 in good health and CMV-seronegative. CDR3 protein: CASKGQIQETQYF. The nucleotide sequence reads TGTGCCAGCAAAGGACAGATACAAGAGACCCAGTACTTC.